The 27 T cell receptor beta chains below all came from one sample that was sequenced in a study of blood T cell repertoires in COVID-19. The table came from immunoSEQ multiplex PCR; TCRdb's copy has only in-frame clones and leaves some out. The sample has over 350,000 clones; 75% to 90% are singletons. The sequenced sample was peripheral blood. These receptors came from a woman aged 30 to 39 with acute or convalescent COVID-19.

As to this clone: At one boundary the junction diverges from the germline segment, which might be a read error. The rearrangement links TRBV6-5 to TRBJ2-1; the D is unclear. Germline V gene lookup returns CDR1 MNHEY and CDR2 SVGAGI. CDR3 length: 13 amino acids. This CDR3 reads CASTSDVYSEQFF. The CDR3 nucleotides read TGTGCCAGCACGAGTGACGTATACAGTGAGCAGTTCTTC.

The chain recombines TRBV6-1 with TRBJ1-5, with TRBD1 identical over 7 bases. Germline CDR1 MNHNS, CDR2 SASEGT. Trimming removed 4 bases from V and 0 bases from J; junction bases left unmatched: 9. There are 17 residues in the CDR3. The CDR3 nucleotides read TGTGCCAGCAGTGGCGAAGGGGGCCTATATAGCAATCAGCCCCAGCATTTT. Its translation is CASSGEGGLYSNQPQHF.

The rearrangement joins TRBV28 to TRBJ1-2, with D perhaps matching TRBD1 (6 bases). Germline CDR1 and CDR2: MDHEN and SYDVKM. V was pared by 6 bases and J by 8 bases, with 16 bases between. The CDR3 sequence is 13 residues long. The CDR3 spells CASSVGQPAGYTF. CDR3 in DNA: TGTGCCAGCAGCGTCGGACAGCCCGCGGGCTACACCTTC.

The CDR3 DNA reads TGCGCCAGCAGCTTATACAGGAAAACAGATACGCAGTATTTT. Translated: CASSLYRKTDTQYF. This chain connects TRBV5-1 to TRBJ2-3; D might be TRBD1 (5 bases). V was trimmed by 2 bases and J by 3 bases, leaving 10 bases between them. This CDR3 contains 14 residues. Germline-derived CDR1 and CDR2 are SGHRS and YFSETQ.

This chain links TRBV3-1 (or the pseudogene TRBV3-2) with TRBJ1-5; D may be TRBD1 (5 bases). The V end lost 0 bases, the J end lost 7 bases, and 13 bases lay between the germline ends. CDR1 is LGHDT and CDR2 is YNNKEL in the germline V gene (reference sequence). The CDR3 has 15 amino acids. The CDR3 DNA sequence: TGTGCCAGCAGCCAAGACGGGACCCGGGGGCAGCCCCAGCATTTT. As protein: CASSQDGTRGQPQHF.

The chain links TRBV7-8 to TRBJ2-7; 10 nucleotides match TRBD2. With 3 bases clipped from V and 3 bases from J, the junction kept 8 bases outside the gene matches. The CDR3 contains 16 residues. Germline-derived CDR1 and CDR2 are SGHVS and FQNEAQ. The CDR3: CASSLSSGGAIYEQYF. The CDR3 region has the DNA TGTGCCAGCAGCTTGTCGAGCGGGGGGGCCATCTACGAGCAGTACTTC.

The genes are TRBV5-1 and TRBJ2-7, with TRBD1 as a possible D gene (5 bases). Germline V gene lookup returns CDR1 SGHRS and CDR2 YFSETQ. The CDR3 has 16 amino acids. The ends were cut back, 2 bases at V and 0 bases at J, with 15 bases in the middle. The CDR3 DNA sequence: TGCGCCAGCAGCTTCCGCCTTACAGGTGGCTCCTACGAGCAGTACTTC. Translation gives CASSFRLTGGSYEQYF. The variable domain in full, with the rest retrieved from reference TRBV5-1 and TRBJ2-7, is KAGVTQTPRYLIKTRGQQVTLSCSPISGHRSVSWYQQTPGQGLQFLFEYFSETQRNKGNFPGRFSGRQFSNSRSEMNVSTLELGDSALYLCASSFRLTGGSYEQYFGPGTRLTVT.

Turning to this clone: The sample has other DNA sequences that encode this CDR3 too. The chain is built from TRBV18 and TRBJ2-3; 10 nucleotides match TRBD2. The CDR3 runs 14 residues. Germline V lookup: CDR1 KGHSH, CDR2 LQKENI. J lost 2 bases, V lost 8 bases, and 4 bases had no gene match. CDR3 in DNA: TGTGCCAGCAGCCTAGCGGGGGACACAGATACGCAGTATTTT. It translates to CASSLAGDTDTQYF.

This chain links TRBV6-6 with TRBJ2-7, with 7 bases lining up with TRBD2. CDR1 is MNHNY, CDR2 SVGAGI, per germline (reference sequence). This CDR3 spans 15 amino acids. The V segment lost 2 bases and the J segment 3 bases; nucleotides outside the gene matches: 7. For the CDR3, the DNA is TGTGCCAGCAGTTACCTGGGGGGGGAGTACTACGAGCAGTACTTC. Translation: CASSYLGGEYYEQYF.

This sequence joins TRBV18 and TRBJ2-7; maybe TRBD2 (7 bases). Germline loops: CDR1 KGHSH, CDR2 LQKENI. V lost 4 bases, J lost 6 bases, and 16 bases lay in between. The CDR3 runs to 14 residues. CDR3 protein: CASSQGGGGGEQYF. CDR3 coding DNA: TGTGCCAGCTCACAAGGGGGGGGTGGCGGCGAGCAGTACTTC. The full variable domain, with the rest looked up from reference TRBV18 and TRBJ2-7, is NAGVMQNPRHLVRRRGQEARLRCSPMKGHSHVYWYRQLPEEGLKFMVYLQKENIIDESGMPKERFSAEFPKEGPSILRIQQVVRGDSAAYFCASSQGGGGGEQYFGPGTRLTVT.

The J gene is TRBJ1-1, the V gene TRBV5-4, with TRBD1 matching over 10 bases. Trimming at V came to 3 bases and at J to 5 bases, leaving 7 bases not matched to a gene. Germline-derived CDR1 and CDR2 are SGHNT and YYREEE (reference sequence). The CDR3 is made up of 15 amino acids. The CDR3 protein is CASSWATGGRTEAFF. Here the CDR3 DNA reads TGTGCCAGCAGCTGGGCGACAGGGGGCAGGACTGAAGCTTTCTTT.

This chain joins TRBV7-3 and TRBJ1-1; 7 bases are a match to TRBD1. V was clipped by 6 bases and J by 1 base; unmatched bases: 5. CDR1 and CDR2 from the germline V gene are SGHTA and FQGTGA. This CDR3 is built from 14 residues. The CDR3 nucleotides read TGTGCCAGCAGGCCGACAGGGAGGAACACTGAAGCTTTCTTT. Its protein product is CASRPTGRNTEAFF. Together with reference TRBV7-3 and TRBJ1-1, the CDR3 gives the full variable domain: GAGVSQTPSNKVTEKGKYVELRCDPISGHTALYWYRQSLGQGPEFLIYFQGTGAADDSGLPNDRFFAVRPEGSVSTLKIQRTERGDSAVYLCASRPTGRNTEAFFGQGTRLTVV.

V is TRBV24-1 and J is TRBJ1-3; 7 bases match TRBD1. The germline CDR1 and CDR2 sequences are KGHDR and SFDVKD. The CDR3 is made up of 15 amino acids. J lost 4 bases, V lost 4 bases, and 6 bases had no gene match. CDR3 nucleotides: TGTGCCACCAGTGACACGACAGGGTCAGGAAACACCATATATTTT. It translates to CATSDTTGSGNTIYF.

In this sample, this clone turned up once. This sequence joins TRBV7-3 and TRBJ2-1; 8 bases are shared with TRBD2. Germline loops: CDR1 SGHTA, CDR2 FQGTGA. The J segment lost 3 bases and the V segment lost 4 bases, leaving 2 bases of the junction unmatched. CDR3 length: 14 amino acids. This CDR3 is CASSSRGGYNEQFF. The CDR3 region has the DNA TGTGCCAGCAGCTCCCGGGGGGGCTACAATGAGCAGTTCTTC.

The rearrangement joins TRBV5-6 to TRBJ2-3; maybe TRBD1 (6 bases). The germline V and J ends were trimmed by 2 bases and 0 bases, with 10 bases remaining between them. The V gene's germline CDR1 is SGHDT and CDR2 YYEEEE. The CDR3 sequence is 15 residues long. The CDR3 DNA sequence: TGTGCCAGCAGCTTAACCGGGACAAGCACAGATACGCAGTATTTT. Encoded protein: CASSLTGTSTDTQYF.

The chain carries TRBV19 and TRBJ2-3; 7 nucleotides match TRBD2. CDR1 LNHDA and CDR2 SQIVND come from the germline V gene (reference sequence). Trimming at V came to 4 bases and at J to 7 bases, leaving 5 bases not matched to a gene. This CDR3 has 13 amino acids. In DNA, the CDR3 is TGTGCCAGTAGTAAGCGGGACCCAAATACGCAGTATTTT. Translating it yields CASSKRDPNTQYF.

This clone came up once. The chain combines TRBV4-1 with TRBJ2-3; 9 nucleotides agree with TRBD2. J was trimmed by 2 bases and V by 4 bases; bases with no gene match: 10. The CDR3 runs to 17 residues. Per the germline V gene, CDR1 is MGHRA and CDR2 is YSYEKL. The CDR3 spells CASSPQYGGGDTDTQYF. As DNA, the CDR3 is TGCGCCAGCAGCCCACAATACGGCGGGGGGGACACAGATACGCAGTATTTT.

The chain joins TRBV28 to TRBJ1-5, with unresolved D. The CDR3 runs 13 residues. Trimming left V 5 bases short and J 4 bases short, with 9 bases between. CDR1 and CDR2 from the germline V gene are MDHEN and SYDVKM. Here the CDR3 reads CASSIDGNQPQHF. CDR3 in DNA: TGTGCCAGCAGTATTGACGGGAATCAGCCCCAGCATTTT.

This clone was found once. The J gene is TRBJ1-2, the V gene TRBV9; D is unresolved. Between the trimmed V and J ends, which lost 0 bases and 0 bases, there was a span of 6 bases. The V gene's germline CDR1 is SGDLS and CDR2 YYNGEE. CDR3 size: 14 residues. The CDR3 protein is CASSVGGANYGYTF. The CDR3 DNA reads TGTGCCAGCAGCGTAGGCGGAGCTAACTATGGCTACACCTTC. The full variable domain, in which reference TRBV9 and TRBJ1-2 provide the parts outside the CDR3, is DSGVTQTPKHLITATGQRVTLRCSPRSGDLSVYWYQQSLDQGLQFLIQYYNGEERAKGNILERFSAQQFPDLHSELNLSSLELGDSALYFCASSVGGANYGYTFGSGTRLTVV.

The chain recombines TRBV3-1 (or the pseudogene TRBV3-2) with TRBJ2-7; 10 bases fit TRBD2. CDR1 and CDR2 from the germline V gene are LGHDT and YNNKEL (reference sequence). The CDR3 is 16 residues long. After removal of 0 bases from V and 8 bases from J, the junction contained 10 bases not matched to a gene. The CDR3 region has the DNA TGTGCCAGCAGCCAAGAAGGTAGCGGGGGGACCCAAAAGCAGTACTTC. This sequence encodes CASSQEGSGGTQKQYF.

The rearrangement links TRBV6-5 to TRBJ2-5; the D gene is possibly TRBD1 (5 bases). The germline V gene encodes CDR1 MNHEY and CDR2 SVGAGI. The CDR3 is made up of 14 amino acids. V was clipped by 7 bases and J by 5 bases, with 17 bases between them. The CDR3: CASIRQGALETQYF. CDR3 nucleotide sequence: TGTGCCAGCATACGGCAGGGCGCACTCGAGACCCAGTACTTC.

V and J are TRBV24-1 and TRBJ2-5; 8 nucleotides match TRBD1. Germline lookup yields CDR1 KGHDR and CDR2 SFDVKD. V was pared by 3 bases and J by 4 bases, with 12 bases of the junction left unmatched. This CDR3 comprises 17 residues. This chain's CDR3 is CATSDADRGIWGETQYF. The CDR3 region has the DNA TGTGCCACCAGTGATGCCGACAGGGGAATTTGGGGAGAGACCCAGTACTTC.

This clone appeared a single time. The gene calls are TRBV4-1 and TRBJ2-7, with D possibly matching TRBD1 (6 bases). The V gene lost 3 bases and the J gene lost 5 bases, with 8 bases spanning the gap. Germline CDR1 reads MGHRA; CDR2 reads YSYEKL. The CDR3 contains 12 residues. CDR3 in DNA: TGCGCCAGCAGCCACCCAGGGGACGAGCAGTACTTC. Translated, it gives CASSHPGDEQYF.

The CDR3 region is CASSSAGTGTGNTIYF. Written as DNA, the CDR3 is TGTGCCAGCAGCTCGGCCGGGACAGGGACTGGAAACACCATATATTTT. The rearrangement joins TRBV7-9 to TRBJ1-3, with 9 bases aligning to TRBD1. Germline trimming cut 4 bases from V and 2 bases from J; bases unmatched to any gene: 6. The CDR3 runs 16 residues. CDR1 is SEHNR and CDR2 is FQNEAQ in the germline V gene (reference sequence).

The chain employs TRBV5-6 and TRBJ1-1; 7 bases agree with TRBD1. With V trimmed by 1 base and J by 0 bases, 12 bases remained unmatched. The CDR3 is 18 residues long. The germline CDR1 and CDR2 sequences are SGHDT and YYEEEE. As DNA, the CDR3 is TGTGCCAGCAGCTTGCCGACAGGGAGAGCTTCTCTGAACACTGAAGCTTTCTTT. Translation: CASSLPTGRASLNTEAFF.

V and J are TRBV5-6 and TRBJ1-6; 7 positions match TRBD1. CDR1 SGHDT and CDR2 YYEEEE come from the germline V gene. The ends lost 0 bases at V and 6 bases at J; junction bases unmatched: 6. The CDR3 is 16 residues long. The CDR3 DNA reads TGTGCCAGCAGCTTGGTCGGAGGACAGGTTAATTCACCCCTCCACTTT. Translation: CASSLVGGQVNSPLHF.

CDR3 amino acids: CATSSRTGDEQFF. The CDR3 DNA follows: TGTGCCACCTCTTCGAGGACAGGGGATGAGCAGTTCTTC. This sequence joins TRBV24-1 and TRBJ2-1; 9 nucleotides line up with TRBD1. This CDR3 is built from 13 residues. The junction had 7 bases not matched to a gene; V was cut back by 9 bases and J by 8 bases. Germline V gene sequence: CDR1 KGHDR, CDR2 SFDVKD.